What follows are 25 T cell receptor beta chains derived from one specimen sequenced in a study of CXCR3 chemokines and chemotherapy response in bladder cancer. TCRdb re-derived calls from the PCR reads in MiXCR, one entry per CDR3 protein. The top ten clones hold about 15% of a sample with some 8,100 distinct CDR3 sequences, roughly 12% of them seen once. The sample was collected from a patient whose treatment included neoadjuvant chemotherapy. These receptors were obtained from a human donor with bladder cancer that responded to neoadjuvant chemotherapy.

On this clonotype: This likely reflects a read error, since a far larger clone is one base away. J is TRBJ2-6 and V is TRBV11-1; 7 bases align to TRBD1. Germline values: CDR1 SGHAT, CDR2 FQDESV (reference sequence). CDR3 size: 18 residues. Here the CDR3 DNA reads TGTGCCAGTAGTATGATAGGAACAGGGGTCGCTGGGGCCAACGTCATGACTTTC. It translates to CASSMIGTGVAGANVMTF.

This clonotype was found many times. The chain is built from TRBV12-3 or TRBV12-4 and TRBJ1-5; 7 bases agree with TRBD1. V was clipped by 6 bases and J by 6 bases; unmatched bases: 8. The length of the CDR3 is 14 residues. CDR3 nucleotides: TGTGCCAGCAGCAGACAGGGAAGGAGTCAGCCCCAGCATTTT. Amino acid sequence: CASSRQGRSQPQHF.

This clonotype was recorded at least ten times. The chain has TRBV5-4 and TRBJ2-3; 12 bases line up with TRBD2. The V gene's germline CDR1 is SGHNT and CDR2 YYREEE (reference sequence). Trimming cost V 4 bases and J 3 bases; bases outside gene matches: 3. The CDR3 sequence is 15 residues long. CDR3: CASSLAGGRTDTQYF. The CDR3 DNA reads TGTGCCAGCAGCCTAGCGGGGGGGCGGACAGATACGCAGTATTTT.

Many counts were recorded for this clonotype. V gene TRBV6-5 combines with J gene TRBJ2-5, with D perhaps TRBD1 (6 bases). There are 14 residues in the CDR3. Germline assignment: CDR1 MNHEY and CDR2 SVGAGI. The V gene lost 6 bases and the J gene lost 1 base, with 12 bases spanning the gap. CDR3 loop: CASRTGAFQETQYF. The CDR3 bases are TGTGCCAGCAGGACAGGAGCCTTCCAAGAGACCCAGTACTTC.

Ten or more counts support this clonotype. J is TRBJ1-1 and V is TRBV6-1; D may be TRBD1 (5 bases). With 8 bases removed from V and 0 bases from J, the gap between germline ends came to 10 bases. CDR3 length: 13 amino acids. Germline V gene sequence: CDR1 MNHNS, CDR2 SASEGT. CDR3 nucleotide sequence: TGTGCCAGCCGAGGGGTATTGAACACTGAAGCTTTCTTT. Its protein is CASRGVLNTEAFF.

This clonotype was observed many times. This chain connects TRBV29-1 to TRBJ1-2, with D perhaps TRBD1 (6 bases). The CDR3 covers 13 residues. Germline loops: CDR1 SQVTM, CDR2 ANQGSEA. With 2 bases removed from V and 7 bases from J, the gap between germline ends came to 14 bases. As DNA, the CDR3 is TGCAGCGTTGAAATACAGGGAGCAGGTGGCTACACCTTC. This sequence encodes CSVEIQGAGGYTF.

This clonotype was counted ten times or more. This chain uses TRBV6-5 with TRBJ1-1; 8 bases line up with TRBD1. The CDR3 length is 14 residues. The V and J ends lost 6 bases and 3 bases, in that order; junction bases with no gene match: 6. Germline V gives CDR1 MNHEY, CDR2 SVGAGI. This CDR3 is CASSGQGRYTEAFF. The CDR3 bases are TGTGCCAGCAGCGGACAGGGTAGGTACACTGAAGCTTTCTTT.

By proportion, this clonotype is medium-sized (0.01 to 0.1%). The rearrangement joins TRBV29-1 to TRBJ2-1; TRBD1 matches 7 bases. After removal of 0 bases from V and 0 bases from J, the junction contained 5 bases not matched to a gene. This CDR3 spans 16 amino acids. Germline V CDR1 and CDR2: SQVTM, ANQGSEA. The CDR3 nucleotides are TGCAGCGTTGAAGACCCCCGGGACAGCTCCTACAATGAGCAGTTCTTC. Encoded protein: CSVEDPRDSSYNEQFF.

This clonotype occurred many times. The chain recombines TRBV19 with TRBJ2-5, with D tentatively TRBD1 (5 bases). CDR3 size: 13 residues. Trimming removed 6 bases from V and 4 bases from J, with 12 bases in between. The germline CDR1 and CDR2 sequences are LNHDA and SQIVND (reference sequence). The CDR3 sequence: CASSPPGSETQYF. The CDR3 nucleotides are TGTGCCAGTAGCCCTCCAGGGTCAGAGACCCAGTACTTC.

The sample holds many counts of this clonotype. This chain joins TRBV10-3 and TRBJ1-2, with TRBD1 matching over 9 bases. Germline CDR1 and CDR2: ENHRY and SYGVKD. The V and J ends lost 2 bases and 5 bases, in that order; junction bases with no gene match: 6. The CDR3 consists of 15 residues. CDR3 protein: CAISEGDRDVYGYTF. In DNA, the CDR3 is TGTGCCATCAGTGAGGGGGACAGGGATGTTTATGGCTACACCTTC.

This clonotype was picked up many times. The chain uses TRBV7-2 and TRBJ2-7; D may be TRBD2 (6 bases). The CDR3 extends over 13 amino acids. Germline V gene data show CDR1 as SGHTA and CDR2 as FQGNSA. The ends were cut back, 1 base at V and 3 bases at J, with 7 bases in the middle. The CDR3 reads CASSLGGVYEQYF. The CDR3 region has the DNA TGTGCCAGCAGCTTAGGCGGGGTCTACGAGCAGTACTTC.

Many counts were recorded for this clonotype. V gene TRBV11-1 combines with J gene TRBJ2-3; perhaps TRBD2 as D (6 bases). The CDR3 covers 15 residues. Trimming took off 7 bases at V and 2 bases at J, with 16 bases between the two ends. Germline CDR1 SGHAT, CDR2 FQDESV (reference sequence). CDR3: CASTPGAGHTDTQYF. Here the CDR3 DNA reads TGTGCCAGCACCCCCGGGGCGGGGCACACAGATACGCAGTATTTT.

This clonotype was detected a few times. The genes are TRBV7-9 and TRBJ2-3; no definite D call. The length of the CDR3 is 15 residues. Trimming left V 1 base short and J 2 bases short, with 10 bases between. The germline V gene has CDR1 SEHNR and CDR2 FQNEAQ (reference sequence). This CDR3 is CASSLVVGPTDTQYF. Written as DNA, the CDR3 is TGTGCCAGCAGCTTAGTCGTCGGGCCCACAGATACGCAGTATTTT.

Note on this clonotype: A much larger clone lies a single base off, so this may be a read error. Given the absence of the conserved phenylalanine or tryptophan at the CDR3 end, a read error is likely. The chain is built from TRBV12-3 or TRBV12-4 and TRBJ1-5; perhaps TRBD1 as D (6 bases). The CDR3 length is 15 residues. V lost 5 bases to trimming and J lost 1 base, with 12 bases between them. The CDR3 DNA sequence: TGTGCCAGCAGTCGAGGGGGGGTGAGCAATCAGCCCCAGCATCTT. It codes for CASSRGGVSNQPQHL.

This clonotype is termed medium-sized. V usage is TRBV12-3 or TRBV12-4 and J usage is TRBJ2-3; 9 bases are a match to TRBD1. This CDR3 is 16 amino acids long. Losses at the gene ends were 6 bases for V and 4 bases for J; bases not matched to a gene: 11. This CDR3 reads CASSPRGTGTSDTQYF. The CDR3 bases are TGTGCCAGCAGCCCTCGAGGGACAGGGACGTCAGATACGCAGTATTTT.

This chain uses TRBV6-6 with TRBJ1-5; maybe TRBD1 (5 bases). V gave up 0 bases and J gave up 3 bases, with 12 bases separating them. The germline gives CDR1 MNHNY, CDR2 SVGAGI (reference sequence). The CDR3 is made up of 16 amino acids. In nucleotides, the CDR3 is TGTGCCAGCAGTTACTCGAGGTCCAGGGACAATCAGCCCCAGCATTTT. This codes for CASSYSRSRDNQPQHF.

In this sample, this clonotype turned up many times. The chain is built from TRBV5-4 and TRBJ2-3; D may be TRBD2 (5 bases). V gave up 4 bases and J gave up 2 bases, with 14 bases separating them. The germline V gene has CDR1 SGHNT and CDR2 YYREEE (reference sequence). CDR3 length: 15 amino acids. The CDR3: CASSPGESYTDTQYF. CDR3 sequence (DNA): TGTGCCAGCAGCCCCGGGGAGAGTTACACAGATACGCAGTATTTT.

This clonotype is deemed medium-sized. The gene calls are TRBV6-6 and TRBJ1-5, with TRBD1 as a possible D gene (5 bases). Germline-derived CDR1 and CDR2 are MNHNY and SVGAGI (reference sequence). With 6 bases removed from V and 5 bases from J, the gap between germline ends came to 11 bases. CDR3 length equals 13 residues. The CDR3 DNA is TGTGCCAGCAGACACGGAGGGGATCAGCCCCAGCATTTT. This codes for CASRHGGDQPQHF.

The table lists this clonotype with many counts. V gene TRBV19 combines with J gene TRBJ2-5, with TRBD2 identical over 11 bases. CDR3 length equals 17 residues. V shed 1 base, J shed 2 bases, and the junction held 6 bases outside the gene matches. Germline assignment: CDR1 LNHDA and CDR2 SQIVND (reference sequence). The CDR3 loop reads CASSIALAGGPQETQYF. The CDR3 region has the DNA TGTGCCAGTAGTATAGCCCTAGCGGGGGGCCCGCAAGAGACCCAGTACTTC.

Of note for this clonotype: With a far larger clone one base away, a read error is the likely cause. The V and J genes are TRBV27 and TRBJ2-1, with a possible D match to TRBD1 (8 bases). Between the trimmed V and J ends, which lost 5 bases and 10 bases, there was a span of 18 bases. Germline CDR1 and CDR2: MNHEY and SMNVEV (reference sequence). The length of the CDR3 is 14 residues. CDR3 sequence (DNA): TGTGCCAGCAGTATACAGGGGGGGAACTACGAGCAGTTCTTC. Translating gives CASSIQGGNYEQFF.

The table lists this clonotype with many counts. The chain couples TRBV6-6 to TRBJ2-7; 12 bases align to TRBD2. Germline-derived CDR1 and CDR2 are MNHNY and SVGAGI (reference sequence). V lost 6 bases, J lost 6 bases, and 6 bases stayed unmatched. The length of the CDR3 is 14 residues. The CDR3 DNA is TGTGCCAGCAGCTCCCTAGCGGGGGGGCGCGAGCAGTACTTC. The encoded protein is CASSSLAGGREQYF.

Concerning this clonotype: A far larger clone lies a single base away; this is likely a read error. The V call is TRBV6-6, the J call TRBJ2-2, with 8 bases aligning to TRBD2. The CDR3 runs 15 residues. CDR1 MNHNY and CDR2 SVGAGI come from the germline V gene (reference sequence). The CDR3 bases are TGTGCCAGCAGTGAATGGGGCGGGGGGCCCGGGGAGCAGTTTTTT. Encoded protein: CASSEWGGGPGEQFF.

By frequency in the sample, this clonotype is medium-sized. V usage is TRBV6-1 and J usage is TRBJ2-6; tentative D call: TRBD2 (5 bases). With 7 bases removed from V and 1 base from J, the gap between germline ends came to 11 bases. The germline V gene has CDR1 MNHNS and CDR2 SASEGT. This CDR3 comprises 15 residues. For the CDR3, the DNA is TGTGCCAGCACTGAGGGTAGATCTGGGGCCAACGTCCTGACTTTC. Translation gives CASTEGRSGANVLTF.

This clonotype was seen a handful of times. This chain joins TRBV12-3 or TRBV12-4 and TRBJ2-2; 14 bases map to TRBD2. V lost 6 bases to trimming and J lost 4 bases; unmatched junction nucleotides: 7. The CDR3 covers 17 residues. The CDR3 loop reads CASSPGLAGGPTGELFF. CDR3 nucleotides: TGTGCCAGCAGCCCCGGACTAGCGGGGGGCCCCACCGGGGAGCTGTTTTTT.

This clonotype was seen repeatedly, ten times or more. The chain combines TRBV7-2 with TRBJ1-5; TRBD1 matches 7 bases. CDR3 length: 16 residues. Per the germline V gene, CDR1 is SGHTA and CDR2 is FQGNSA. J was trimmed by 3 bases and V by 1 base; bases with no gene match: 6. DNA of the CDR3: TGTGCCAGCAGCTTAGGGCTACAGGGGCTCAATCAGCCCCAGCATTTT. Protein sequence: CASSLGLQGLNQPQHF.